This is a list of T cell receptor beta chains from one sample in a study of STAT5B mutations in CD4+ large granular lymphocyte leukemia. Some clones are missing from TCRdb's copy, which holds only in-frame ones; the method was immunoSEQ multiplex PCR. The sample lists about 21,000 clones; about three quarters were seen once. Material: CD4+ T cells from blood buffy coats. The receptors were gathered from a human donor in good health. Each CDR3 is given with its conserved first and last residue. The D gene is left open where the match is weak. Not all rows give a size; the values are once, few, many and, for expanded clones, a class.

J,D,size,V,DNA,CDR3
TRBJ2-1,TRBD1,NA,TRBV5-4,TGTGCCAGCAGCTCCGGGACAGGGGCCTCCAATGAGCAGTTCTTC,CASSSGTGASNEQFF
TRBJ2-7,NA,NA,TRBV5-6,TGTGCCAGCAGCTTGTTAGGTGCCGACGAGCAGTACTTC,CASSLLGADEQYF
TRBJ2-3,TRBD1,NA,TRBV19,TGTGCCAGTAGTATAAGTTCTGGACAGGGAGCCACAGATACGCAGTATTTT,CASSISSGQGATDTQYF
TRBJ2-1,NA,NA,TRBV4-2,TGTGCCAGCAGCCCGGCCACCTCCTCCTACAATGAGCAGTTCTTC,CASSPATSSYNEQFF
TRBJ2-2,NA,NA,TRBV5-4,TGTGCCAGCAGCTTGGTGGGGGTCGGGGAGCTGTTTTTT,CASSLVGVGELFF
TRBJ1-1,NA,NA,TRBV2,TGTGCCAGCAGTGAAGGGGTCTCAAGGAACACTGAAGCTTTCTTT,CASSEGVSRNTEAFF
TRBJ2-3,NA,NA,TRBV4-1,TGCGCCAGCAGCCAAGAAATTTTTGGGGGCCGCAGCACAGATACGCAGTATTTT,CASSQEIFGGRSTDTQYF
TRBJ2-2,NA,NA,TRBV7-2,TGTGCCAGCAGCCTGGGGCGCATAAAGACCGGGGAGCTGTTTTTT,CASSLGRIKTGELFF
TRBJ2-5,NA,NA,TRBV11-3,TGTGCCAGCAGCTCTGGTTTAGTGAAGGAGACCCAGTACTTC,CASSSGLVKETQYF
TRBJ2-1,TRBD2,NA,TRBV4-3,TGCGCCAGCAGCCAGCTAGCGGGAGGATTCAATGAGCAGTTCTTC,CASSQLAGGFNEQFF
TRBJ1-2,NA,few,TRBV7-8,TGTGCCAGCAGCTTCGGTAAAAACTATGGCTACACCTTC,CASSFGKNYGYTF
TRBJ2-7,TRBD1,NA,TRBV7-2,TGTGCCAGCAGCTGGGACAGGATCTACGAGCAGTACTTC,CASSWDRIYEQYF
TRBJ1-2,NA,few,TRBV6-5,TGTGCCAGCAGGAGGGGTGAGGGGGGCTACACCTTC,CASRRGEGGYTF
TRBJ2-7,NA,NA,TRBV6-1,TGTGCCAGCAGTGAAGAGGTTAGTACACCGTACGAGCAGTACTTC,CASSEEVSTPYEQYF
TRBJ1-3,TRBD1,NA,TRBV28,TGTGCCAGCACCACCAGGGGGGGTGGAAACACCATATATTTT,CASTTRGGGNTIYF
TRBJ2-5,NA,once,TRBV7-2,TGTGCCAGCAGCTTAGCCCTAGCGCGAAGCCAAGAGACCCAGTACTTC,CASSLALARSQETQYF
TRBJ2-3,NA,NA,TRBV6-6,TGTGCCAGCAGTTACTCGACGGCAGATACGCAGTATTTT,CASSYSTADTQYF
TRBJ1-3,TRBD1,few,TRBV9,TGTGCCAGCAGCCCAGGACAGGGGGCGTCTGGAAACACCATATATTTT,CASSPGQGASGNTIYF
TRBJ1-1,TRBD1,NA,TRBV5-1,TGCGCCAGCAGCTCAGGGGGGGACACTGAAGCTTTCTTT,CASSSGGDTEAFF
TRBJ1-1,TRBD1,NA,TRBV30,TGTGCCTGGAGTAGACAGGGGGCCACTGAAGCTTTCTTT,CAWSRQGATEAFF
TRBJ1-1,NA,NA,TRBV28,TGTGCCAGCAGTTTAATCAGAGGACACTATGCGAACACTGAAGCTTTCTTT,CASSLIRGHYANTEAFF
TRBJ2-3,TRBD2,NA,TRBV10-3,TGTGCCACGCGCAGCGGGGGAGGTGTAACAGATACGCAGTATTTT,CATRSGGGVTDTQYF
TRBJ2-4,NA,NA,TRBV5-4,TGTGCCAGCAGCATGACGAAGAACACAGCCAAAAACATTCAGTACTTC,CASSMTKNTAKNIQYF
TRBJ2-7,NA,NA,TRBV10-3,TGTGCCATCAGTGGGGTTGAAGTTAGCTCCTACGAGCAGTACTTC,CAISGVEVSSYEQYF
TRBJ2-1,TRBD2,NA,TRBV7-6,TGTGCCAGCAGCTCCCCTCTCACTAGCGGGGGGGCCTCCTACAATGAGCAGTTCTTC,CASSSPLTSGGASYNEQFF
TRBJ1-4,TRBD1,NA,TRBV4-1,TGCGCCAGCAGCCAGATCGGGGGGGAACAGGGGACTGCAACTAATGAAAAACTGTTTTTT,CASSQIGGEQGTATNEKLFF
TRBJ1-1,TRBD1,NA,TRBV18,TGTGCCAGCTCAACTAGGGTCGCGGGGACAGCCGTTATTGAAGCTTTCTTT,CASSTRVAGTAVIEAFF
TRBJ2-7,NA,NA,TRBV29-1,TGCAGCGTTGGTTACGGGAGCGACCCTTCTCGCGAGCAGTACTTC,CSVGYGSDPSREQYF
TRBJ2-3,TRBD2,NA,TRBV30,TGTGCCTGGAGTTCCGGACTAGCGGGAGGGAGCACAGATACGCAGTATTTT,CAWSSGLAGGSTDTQYF
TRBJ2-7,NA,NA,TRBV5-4,TGTGCCAGCAGCTTGGAAGGGACCTCCTACGAGCAGTACTTC,CASSLEGTSYEQYF